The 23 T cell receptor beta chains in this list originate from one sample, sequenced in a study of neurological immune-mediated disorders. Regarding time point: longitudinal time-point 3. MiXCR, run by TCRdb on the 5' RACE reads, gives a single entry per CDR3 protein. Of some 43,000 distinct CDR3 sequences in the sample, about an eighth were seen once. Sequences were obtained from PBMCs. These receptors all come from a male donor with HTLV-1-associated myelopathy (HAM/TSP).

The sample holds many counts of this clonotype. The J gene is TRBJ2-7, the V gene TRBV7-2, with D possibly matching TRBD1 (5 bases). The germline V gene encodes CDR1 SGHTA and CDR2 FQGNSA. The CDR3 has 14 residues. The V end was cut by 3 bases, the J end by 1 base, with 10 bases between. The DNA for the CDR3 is TGTGCCAGCAGCTTTCCGACAGTATCCTACGAGCAGTACTTC. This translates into CASSFPTVSYEQYF.

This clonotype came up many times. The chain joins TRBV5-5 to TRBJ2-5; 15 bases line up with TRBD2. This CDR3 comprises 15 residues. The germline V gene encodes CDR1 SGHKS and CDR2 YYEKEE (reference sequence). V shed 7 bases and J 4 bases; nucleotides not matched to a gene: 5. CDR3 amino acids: CASSTGLAGGETQYF. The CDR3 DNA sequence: TGTGCCAGCTCTACGGGACTAGCGGGGGGAGAGACCCAGTACTTC.

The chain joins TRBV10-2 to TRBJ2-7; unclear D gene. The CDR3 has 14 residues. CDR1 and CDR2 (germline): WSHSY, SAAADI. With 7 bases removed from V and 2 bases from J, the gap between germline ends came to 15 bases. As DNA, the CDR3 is TGCGCCAGCACCTTTAAGGGCGAGACCTACGAGCAGTACTTC. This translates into CASTFKGETYEQYF.

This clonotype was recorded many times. The CDR3 sequence is CASSLTVGALGGYTF. The CDR3 DNA is TGTGCCAGCAGTTTAACTGTCGGGGCTCTGGGTGGCTACACCTTC. V usage is TRBV12-3 or TRBV12-4 and J usage is TRBJ1-2; perhaps TRBD1 as D (5 bases). V was cut by 2 bases and J by 7 bases, with 17 bases left in between. CDR3 size: 15 residues.

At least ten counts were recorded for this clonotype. The chain's CDR3 is CASSLQGGNEKLFF. The CDR3 DNA sequence: TGTGCCAGCAGTTTACAGGGTGGTAATGAAAAACTGTTTTTT. The rearrangement uses TRBV28 and TRBJ1-4; the D gene is possibly TRBD1 (5 bases). The CDR3 runs 14 residues. Germline CDR1 and CDR2: MDHEN and SYDVKM. Trimming shortened V by 2 bases and J by 4 bases, and 8 bases separated the two germline ends. Full variable domain (missing parts from reference TRBV28 and TRBJ1-4): DVKVTQSSRYLVKRTGEKVFLECVQDMDHENMFWYRQDPGLGLRLIYFSYDVKMKEKGDIPEGYSVSREKKERFSLILESASTNQTSMYLCASSLQGGNEKLFFGSGTQLSVL.

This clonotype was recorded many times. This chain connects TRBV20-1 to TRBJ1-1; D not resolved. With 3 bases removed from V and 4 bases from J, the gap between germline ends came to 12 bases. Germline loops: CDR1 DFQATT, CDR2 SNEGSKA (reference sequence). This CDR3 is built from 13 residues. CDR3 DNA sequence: TGCAGTGCTAGGATGATCCGGGGCACTGAAGCTTTCTTT. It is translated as CSARMIRGTEAFF.

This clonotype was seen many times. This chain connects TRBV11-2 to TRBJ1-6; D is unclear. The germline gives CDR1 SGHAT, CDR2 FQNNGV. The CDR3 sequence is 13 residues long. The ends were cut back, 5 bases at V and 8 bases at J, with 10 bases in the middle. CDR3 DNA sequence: TGTGCCAGCAGCCCCCGTTTCGATTCACCCCTCCACTTT. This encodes CASSPRFDSPLHF.

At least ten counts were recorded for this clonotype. Written as DNA, the CDR3 is TGTGCCAGCAGCTTACGGGGGCACACAGATACGCAGTATTTT. It codes for CASSLRGHTDTQYF. This chain uses TRBV5-5 with TRBJ2-3; possibly TRBD1 or TRBD2 for D (6 bases each). Per germline, CDR1 SGHKS and CDR2 YYEKEE (reference sequence). The V and J ends lost 2 bases and 2 bases respectively, with 9 bases between them. This CDR3 is 14 amino acids long.

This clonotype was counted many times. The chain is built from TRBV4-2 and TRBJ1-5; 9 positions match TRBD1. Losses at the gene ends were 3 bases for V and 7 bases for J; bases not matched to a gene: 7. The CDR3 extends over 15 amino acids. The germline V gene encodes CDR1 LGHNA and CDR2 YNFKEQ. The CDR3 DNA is TGTGCCAGCAGCCAGTTGGGACAGGGAAGACAGCCCCAGCATTTT. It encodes CASSQLGQGRQPQHF.

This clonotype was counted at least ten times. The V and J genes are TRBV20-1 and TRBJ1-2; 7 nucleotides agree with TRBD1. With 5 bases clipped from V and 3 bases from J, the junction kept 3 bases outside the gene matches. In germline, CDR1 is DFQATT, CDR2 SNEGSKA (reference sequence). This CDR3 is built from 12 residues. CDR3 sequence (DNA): TGCAGTGCTCAACAGGGGCACTATGGCTACACCTTC. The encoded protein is CSAQQGHYGYTF.

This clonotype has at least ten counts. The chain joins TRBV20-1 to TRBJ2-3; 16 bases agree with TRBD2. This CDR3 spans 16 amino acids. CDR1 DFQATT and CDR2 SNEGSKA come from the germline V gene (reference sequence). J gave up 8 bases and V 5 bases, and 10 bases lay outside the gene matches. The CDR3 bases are TGCAGTGCTGGCCCAGAGGGACTAGCGGGGGGGAGTACGCAGTATTTT. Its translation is CSAGPEGLAGGSTQYF.

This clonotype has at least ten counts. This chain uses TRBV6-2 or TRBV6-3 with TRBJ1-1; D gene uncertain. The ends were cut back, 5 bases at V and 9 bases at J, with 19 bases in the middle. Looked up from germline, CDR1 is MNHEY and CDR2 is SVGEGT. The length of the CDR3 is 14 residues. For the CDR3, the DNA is TGTGCCAGCAGTCCACTCGTTACAGCCAAACAAGCTTTCTTT. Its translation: CASSPLVTAKQAFF.

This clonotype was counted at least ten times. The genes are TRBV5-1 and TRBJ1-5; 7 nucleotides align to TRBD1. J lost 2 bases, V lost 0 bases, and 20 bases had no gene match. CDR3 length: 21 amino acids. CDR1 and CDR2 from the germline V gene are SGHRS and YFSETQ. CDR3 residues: CASSLEGRQTGRSLGNQPQHF. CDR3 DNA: TGCGCCAGCAGCTTGGAGGGGCGCCAGACAGGGAGGAGTTTGGGCAATCAGCCCCAGCATTTT.

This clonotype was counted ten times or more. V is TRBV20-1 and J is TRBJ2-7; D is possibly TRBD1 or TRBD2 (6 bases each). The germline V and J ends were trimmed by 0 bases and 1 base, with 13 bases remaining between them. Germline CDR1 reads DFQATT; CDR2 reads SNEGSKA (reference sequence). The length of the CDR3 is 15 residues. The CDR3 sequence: CSARDGQGTSYEQYF. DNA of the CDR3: TGCAGTGCTAGAGATGGGCAGGGGACTTCCTACGAGCAGTACTTC.

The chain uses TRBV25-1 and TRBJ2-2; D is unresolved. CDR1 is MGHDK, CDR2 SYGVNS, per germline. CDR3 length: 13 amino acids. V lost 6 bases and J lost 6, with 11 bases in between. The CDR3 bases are TGTGCCAGCAGGGCAGTACAGCCCGGGGAGCTGTTTTTT. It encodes CASRAVQPGELFF. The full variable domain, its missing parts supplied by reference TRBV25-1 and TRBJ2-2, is EADIYQTPRYLVIGTGKKITLECSQTMGHDKMYWYQQDPGMELHLIHYSYGVNSTEKGDLSSESTVSRIRTEHFPLTLESARPSHTSQYLCASRAVQPGELFFGEGSRLTVL.

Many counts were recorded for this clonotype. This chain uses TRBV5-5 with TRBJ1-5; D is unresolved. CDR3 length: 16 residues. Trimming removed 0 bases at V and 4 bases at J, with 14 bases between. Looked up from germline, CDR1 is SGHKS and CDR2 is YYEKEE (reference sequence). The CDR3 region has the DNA TGTGCCAGCAGCTTGGATTTGGGTTGGGATAATCAGCCCCAGCATTTT. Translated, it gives CASSLDLGWDNQPQHF.

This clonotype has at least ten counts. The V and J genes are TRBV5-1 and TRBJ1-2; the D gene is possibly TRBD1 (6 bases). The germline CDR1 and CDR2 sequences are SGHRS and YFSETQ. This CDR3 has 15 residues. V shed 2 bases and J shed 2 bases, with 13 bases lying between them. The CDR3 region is CASSLLGGTNYGYTF. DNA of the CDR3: TGCGCCAGCAGCTTATTAGGGGGAACAAACTATGGCTACACCTTC.

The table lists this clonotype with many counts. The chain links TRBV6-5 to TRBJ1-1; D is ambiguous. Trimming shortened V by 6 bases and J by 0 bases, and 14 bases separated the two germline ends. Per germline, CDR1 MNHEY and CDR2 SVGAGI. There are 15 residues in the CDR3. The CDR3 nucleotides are TGTGCCAGCAGAAGATTGCGGGAAATGAACACTGAAGCTTTCTTT. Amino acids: CASRRLREMNTEAFF.

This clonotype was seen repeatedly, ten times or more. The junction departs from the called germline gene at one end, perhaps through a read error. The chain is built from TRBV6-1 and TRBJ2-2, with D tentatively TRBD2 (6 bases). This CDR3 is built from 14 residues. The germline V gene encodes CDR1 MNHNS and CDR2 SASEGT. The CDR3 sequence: CASSLDWNTGEVFF. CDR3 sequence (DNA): TGTGCCAGCAGTTTGGATTGGAACACCGGGGAGGTGTTTTTT.

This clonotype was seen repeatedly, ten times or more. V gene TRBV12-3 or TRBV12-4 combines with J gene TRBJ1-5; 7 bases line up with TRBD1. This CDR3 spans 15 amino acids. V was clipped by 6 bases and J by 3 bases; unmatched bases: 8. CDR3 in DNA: TGTGCCAGCAGCTTATCGACAGGGTACAATCAGCCCCAGCATTTT. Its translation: CASSLSTGYNQPQHF.

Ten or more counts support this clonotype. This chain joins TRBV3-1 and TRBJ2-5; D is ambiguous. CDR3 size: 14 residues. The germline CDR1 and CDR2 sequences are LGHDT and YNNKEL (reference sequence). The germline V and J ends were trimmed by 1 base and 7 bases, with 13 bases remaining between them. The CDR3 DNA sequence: TGTGCCAGCAGCCAAGCTGAGCCCCGCGCGACCCAGTACTTC. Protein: CASSQAEPRATQYF.

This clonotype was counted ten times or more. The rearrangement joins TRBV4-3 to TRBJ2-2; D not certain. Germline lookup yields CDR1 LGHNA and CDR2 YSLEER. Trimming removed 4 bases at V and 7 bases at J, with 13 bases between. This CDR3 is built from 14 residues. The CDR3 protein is CASSPISLFGELFF. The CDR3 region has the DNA TGCGCCAGCAGCCCGATAAGTTTGTTCGGGGAGCTGTTTTTT.

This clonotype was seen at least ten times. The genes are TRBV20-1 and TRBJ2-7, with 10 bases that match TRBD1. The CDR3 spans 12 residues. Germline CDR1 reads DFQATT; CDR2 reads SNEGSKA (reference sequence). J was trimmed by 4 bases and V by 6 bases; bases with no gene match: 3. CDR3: CSAEDRGYEQYF. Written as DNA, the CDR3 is TGCAGTGCCGAGGACAGGGGGTACGAGCAGTACTTC.